The T cell receptor beta chain described here comes from a study of blood T cell repertoires in COVID-19. As for the study in general: Specimens from acute and convalescent COVID-19 originated in the United States, Italy and Spain. PBMCs, B-cell-depleted T cells, or T cells provided the cDNA or gDNA that made up the material.

The table lists this clone with a count of one. Germline CDR1 reads SQVTM; CDR2 reads ANQGSEA. The CDR3 consists of 11 residues. V was clipped by 6 bases and J by 6 bases, with 12 bases between them. Source study methods: Amplifying reference gene primers gave estimates of nucleated cell counts. Only in-frame clones appear in the TCRdb table, and some are missing; sequencing was by immunoSEQ multiplex PCR. V and J calls plus clone size are reproduced from that table; the DNA served to infer D and trimming. The sample has around 130,000 clones, 82% seen once. What was sequenced was peripheral blood. This chain links TRBV29-1 with TRBJ2-7, with D perhaps matching TRBD2 (6 bases). The receptor's source is a human donor in a cohort sampled during active COVID-19. The CDR3 nucleotides read TGCAGCGTACTCCGGGGAGGCGAGCAGTACTTC. As protein: CSVLRGGEQYF.